The source of this T cell receptor beta chain is a study of blood T cell repertoires in COVID-19. Study background: Acute-phase and convalescent COVID-19 samples originated in the United States, Italy and Spain.

This clone was picked up a small number of times. TCRdb's copy holds only in-frame clones and misses some; the assay was immunoSEQ multiplex PCR. Here the sample spans 110,000 to 150,000 clones, about 84% being singletons. There are 16 residues in the CDR3. Germline assignment: CDR1 MNHEY and CDR2 SVGEGT. Trimming removed 0 bases at V and 0 bases at J, with 12 bases between. This chain uses TRBV6-2 or TRBV6-3 with TRBJ2-7; D is ambiguous. This clonotype was sampled from an elderly woman in a cohort sampled during active or convalescent COVID-19. Material: peripheral blood. The CDR3 bases are TGTGCCAGCAGTTACTCCGCGCAGACAAGCTCCTACGAGCAGTACGTC. Translation: CASSYSAQTSSYEQYV.